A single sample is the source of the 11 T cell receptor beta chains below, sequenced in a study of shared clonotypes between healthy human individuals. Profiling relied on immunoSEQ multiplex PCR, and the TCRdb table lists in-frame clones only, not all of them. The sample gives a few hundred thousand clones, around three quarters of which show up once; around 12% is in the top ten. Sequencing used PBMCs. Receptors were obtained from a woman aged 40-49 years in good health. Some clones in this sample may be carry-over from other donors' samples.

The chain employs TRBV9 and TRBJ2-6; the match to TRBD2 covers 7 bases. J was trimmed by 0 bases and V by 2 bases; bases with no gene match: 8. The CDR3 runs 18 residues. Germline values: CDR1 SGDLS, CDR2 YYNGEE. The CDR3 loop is CASSVGLGRGSGANVLTF. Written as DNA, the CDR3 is TGTGCCAGCAGCGTCGGGTTGGGGAGGGGCTCTGGGGCCAACGTCCTGACTTTC. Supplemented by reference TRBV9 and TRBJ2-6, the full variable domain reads DSGVTQTPKHLITATGQRVTLRCSPRSGDLSVYWYQQSLDQGLQFLIQYYNGEERAKGNILERFSAQQFPDLHSELNLSSLELGDSALYFCASSVGLGRGSGANVLTFGAGSRLTVL.

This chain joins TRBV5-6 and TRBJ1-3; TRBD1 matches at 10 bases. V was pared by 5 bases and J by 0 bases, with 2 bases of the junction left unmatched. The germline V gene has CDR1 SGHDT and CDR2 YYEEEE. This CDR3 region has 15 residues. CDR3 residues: CASRDRGSSGNTIYF. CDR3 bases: TGTGCCAGCAGGGACAGGGGGAGCTCTGGAAACACCATATATTTT.

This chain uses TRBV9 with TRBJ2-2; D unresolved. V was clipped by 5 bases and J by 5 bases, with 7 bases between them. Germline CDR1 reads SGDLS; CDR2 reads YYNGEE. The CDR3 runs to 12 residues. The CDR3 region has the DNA TGTGCCAGCAGTGGGTGGACCGGGGAGCTGTTTTTT. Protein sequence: CASSGWTGELFF.

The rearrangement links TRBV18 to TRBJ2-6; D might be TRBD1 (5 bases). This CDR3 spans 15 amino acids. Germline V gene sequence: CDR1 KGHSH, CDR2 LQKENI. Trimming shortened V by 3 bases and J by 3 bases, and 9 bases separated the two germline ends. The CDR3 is CASSPREGGANVLTF. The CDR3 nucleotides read TGTGCCAGCTCACCCAGGGAAGGTGGGGCCAACGTCCTGACTTTC.

The CDR3 DNA reads as TGCAGCGTTGAAGGTGGAGGTGGCTATGGCTACACCTTC. Protein: CSVEGGGGYGYTF. This rearrangement joins TRBV29-1 to TRBJ1-2; no definite D call. Germline V gene data show CDR1 as SQVTM and CDR2 as ANQGSEA. The V end lost 1 base, the J end lost 4 bases, and 10 bases lay between the germline ends. The CDR3 is made up of 13 amino acids.

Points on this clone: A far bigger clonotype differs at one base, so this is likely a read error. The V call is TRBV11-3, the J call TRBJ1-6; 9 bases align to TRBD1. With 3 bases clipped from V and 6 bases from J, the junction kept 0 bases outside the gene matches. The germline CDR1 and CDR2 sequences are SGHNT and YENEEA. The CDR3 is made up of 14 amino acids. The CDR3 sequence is CASSLTGGNSPLHF. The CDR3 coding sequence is TGTGCCAGCAGCTTGACAGGGGGTAATTCACCCCTCCACTTT.

The DNA for the CDR3 is TGTGCCAGCAGCGTAGGGCTAGCGGGCTTTGGTGAGCAGTTCTTC. Encoded protein: CASSVGLAGFGEQFF. The chain recombines TRBV9 with TRBJ2-1; 8 bases match TRBD2. V trimming: 0 bases; J trimming: 9 bases; junction bases outside the gene matches: 8. Germline assignment: CDR1 SGDLS and CDR2 YYNGEE. This CDR3 region has 15 residues.

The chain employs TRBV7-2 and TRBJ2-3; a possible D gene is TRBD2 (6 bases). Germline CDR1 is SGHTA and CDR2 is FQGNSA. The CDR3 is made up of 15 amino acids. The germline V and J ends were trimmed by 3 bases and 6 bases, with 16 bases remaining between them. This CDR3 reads CASSFQAGLGDTQYF. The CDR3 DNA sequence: TGTGCCAGCAGCTTCCAGGCGGGGTTAGGTGATACGCAGTATTTT.

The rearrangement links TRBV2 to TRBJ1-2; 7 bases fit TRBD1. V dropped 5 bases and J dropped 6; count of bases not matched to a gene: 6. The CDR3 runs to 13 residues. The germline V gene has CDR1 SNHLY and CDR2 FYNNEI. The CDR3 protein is CASSYLGQDGYTF. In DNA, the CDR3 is TGTGCCAGCAGTTACCTTGGACAGGATGGCTACACCTTC. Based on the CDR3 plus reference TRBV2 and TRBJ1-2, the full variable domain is EPEVTQTPSHQVTQMGQEVILRCVPISNHLYFYWYRQILGQKVEFLVSFYNNEISEKSEIFDDQFSVERPDGSNFTLKIRSTKLEDSAMYFCASSYLGQDGYTFGSGTRLTVV.

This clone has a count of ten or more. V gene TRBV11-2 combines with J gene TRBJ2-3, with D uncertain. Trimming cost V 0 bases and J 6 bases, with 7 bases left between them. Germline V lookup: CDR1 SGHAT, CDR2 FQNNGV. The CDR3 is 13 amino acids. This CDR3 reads CASSLERQDTQYF. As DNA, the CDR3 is TGTGCCAGCAGCTTAGAGCGGCAGGATACGCAGTATTTT.

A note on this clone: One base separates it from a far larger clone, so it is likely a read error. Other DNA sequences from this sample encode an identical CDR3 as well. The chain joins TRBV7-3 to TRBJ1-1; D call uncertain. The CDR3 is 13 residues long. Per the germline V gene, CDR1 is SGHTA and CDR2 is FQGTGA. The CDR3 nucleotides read TGCGCCAGCAGCTTCGCCCTGGACACTGAAGCTTTCTTT. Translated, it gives CASSFALDTEAFF.